These T cell receptor beta chains were read from a single sample in a study of neurological immune-mediated disorders. TCRdb independently ran MiXCR on the 5' RACE reads; one entry per CDR3 protein. Of tens of thousands of distinct CDR3 sequences listed, 9% to 10% are singletons. Sequenced input: PBMCs. The receptors shown here come from a woman aged 40 to 50 in good health. The CDR3 runs from the conserved cysteine through the conserved F or W. The D gene is left open where the match is weak. Rows may omit the clone size; those that give it use once, few, many or a size class.

d_call j_call v_call clone_size cdr3_nt cdr3_aa
TRBD1 TRBJ2-3 TRBV5-1 many TGCGCCAGCAGCCCGAGGACAGGCCCGGGGGATACGCAGTATTTT CASSPRTGPGDTQYF
TRBD2 TRBJ2-5 TRBV9 many TGTGCCAGCAGCGTCGCGGGCGGGAGGGCCTCAGAGACCCAGTACTTC CASSVAGGRASETQYF
. TRBJ1-6 TRBV27 many TGTGCCAGCAGCGTCCGGGACAATAATTCACCCCTCCACTTT CASSVRDNNSPLHF
TRBD1 TRBJ1-5 TRBV7-2 many TGTGCCAGCAGCTTTTTCATGTCACAGGGGTCAGGGGCCCAGCATTTT CASSFFMSQGSGAQHF
TRBD1 TRBJ1-1 TRBV5-1 many TGCGCCAGCAGCACCGTTGGGACAGGGAACACTGAAGCTTTCTTT CASSTVGTGNTEAFF
TRBD1 TRBJ1-1 TRBV10-2 many TGCGCCAGCAGAGAACAGGGGGCGGTCACTGAAGCTTTCTTT CASREQGAVTEAFF
. TRBJ1-5 TRBV12-3/TRBV12-4 many TGTGCCAGCAGTAAGGTCGATTGGAGGCAGCCCCAGCATTTT CASSKVDWRQPQHF
. TRBJ1-2 TRBV9 . TGTGCCAGCAGCGTAGATGCGGGATATGGCTACACCTTC CASSVDAGYGYTF
. TRBJ2-7 TRBV6-2/TRBV6-3 . TGTGCCAGCAGTTATGCGGTTACCTACGAGCAGTACTTC CASSYAVTYEQYF
TRBD1 TRBJ1-2 TRBV29-1 many TGCAGCGTTACGACAGGGGTTGTGGGCTACACCTTC CSVTTGVVGYTF
TRBD2 TRBJ2-3 TRBV7-3 many TGTGCCAGCAGCATTAGCGGGGGACGCACAGATACGCAGTATTTT CASSISGGRTDTQYF
. TRBJ1-1 TRBV9 . . CASSVAAGIWDTDALF
TRBD1 TRBJ1-1 TRBV18 many TGTGCCAGCTCACCTTACAGGGGGACGAACACTGAAGCTTTCTTT CASSPYRGTNTEAFF
. TRBJ2-1 TRBV7-9 many TGTGCCAGCAGCCCGAGGACATCGGATGAGCAGTTCTTC CASSPRTSDEQFF
TRBD2 TRBJ2-2 TRBV5-1 . TGCGCCAGCGTAGACACGGGGGGGCCCGGGGAGCTGTTTTTT CASVDTGGPGELFF
. TRBJ2-4 TRBV4-3 many TGCGCCAGCAGCCAAGGTCACGGGGTTGAAAACATTCAGTACTTC CASSQGHGVENIQYF
. TRBJ1-1 TRBV18 few TGTGCCAGCTCACCGGCGGCGGGGAACACTGAAGCTTTCTTT CASSPAAGNTEAFF
. TRBJ1-4 TRBV7-2 many TGTGCCAGCAGCTTCTCGACAGTCCTTGGGGAAAAACTGTTTTTT CASSFSTVLGEKLFF
. TRBJ1-1 TRBV29-1 few TGCAGCGTTGAGAGAGACACTGAAGCTTTCTTT CSVERDTEAFF
. TRBJ1-2 TRBV7-2 many TGTGCCAGCAGCTTAGTAACTGTAGCGTATGGCTACACCTTC CASSLVTVAYGYTF
TRBD1 TRBJ1-1 TRBV12-3/TRBV12-4 many TGTGCCAGCAGGCATAGACAGGGGGCCGTGACTGAAGCTTTCTTT CASRHRQGAVTEAFF
. TRBJ2-5 TRBV4-2 many TGTGCCAGCAGCCAAGATAGTTGGGAGACCCAGTACTTC CASSQDSWETQYF
. TRBJ2-4 TRBV7-9 few TGTGCCAGCAGCTTAGACCCCACACGGGGCGGACCCAAAAACATTCAGTACTTC CASSLDPTRGGPKNIQYF
. TRBJ2-3 TRBV7-3 few TGTGCCAGCAGCTTTGGAACAGCTAGCACAGATACGCAGTATTTT CASSFGTASTDTQYF
. TRBJ1-1 TRBV20-1 . TGCAGTGCTAGATTGTGTGCGGTGGGTGACACTGAAGCTTTCTTT CSARLCAVGDTEAFF
. TRBJ1-2 TRBV11-2 many TGTGCCAGCAGCTTAGCAACCCGTCCAGGGCCATATGGCTACACCTTC CASSLATRPGPYGYTF
. TRBJ1-1 TRBV4-1 many TGCGCCAGCAGCCAAGAACCGGACACTGAAGCTTTCTTT CASSQEPDTEAFF
. TRBJ1-2 TRBV20-1 many TGCAGTGCTAGAGAGGGGTATGGCTACACCTTC CSAREGYGYTF
. TRBJ1-2 TRBV3-1 . TGTGCCAGCAGCTCTACTGACAGCCTCTATGACTACACCTTC CASSSTDSLYDYTF
. TRBJ2-2 TRBV6-4 many TGTGCCAGCATGCCGGAGGGAGACACCGGGGAGCTGTTTTTT CASMPEGDTGELFF
. TRBJ2-7 TRBV20-1 many TGCAGTGTTCCTAAGCGGTACGAGCAGTACTTC CSVPKRYEQYF
TRBD2 TRBJ2-3 TRBV13 many TGTGCCAGCAGCGCTAGCGGGGGAGACGGCCCAGATACGCAGTATTTT CASSASGGDGPDTQYF
. TRBJ2-7 TRBV15 many TGTGCCACCAGCAGAGAACGGTTTTCCTACGAGCAGTACTTC CATSRERFSYEQYF
. TRBJ1-2 TRBV20-1 many TGCAGTCCGCTCGCTATAGGGTTACACTATGGCTACACCTTC CSPLAIGLHYGYTF
. TRBJ2-3 TRBV18 many TGTGCCAGCTCACCGTCCGATAGCACAGATACGCAGTATTTT CASSPSDSTDTQYF
. TRBJ2-5 TRBV7-8 many TGTGCCAGCAGCTTAGCTCGTCCAAGGGCCCAGTACTTC CASSLARPRAQYF
. TRBJ1-2 TRBV29-1 many TGCAGCGTTCTAACAGGCTCCGAGGGCTACACCTTC CSVLTGSEGYTF
. TRBJ2-1 TRBV7-2 many TGTGCCAGCAGCTTCGACCCATCCTACAATGAGCAGTTCTTC CASSFDPSYNEQFF